The table lists the clone carrying this TCR beta chain with a few counts. Deletions cut 3 bases from V and 4 bases from J, with 13 bases between. CDR1 SGHTA and CDR2 FQGTGA come from the germline V gene. The CDR3 contains 15 residues. Production of TCR cDNA was by 5'RACE template switching, which also added a universal primer site and UMIs. TCRdb re-derived calls from the 5' RACE reads in MiXCR, one entry per CDR3 protein. Counted here are more than 350,000 distinct CDR3 sequences, around a tenth occurring once; the ten biggest clones make up roughly a sixth. This entry comes from a study of T cells after yellow fever vaccination.

The V gene is TRBV7-3, the J gene TRBJ1-5; D remains unclear. The source is a man younger than 35 who received the YFV17D yellow fever vaccine. Source: PBMCs, taken on the day of the first yellow fever vaccination. CDR3 in DNA: TGTGCCAGCAGCTTCCGCCCGTCGGAGAATCAGCCCCAGCATTTT. Residues: CASSFRPSENQPQHF.